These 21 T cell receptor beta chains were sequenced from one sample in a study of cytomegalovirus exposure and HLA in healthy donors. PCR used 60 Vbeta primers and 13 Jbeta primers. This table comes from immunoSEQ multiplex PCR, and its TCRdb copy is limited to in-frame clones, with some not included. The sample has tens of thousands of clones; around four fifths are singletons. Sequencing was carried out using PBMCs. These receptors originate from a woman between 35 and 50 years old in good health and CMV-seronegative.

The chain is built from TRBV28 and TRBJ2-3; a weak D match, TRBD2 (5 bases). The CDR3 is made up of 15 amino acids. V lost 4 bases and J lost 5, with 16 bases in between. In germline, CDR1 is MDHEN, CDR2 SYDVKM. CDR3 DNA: TGTGCCAGCAGTTGGACTGGCAAGAGAGGAGATACGCAGTATTTT. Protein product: CASSWTGKRGDTQYF. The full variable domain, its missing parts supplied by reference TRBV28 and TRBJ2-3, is DVKVTQSSRYLVKRTGEKVFLECVQDMDHENMFWYRQDPGLGLRLIYFSYDVKMKEKGDIPEGYSVSREKKERFSLILESASTNQTSMYLCASSWTGKRGDTQYFGPGTRLTVL.

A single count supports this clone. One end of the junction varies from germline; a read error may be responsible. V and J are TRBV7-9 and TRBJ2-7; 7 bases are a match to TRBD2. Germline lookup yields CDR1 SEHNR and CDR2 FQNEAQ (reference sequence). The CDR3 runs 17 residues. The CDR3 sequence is CSSSLEGGPIHSYEQYF. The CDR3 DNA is TGTTCCAGCAGCTTAGAGGGAGGGCCTATCCACTCCTACGAGCAGTACTTC.

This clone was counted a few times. In DNA, the CDR3 is TGTGCCAGCAGTATAACAGGGACTGGGGCCAACGTCCTGACTTTC. It encodes CASSITGTGANVLTF. The chain employs TRBV2 and TRBJ2-6; D perhaps matches TRBD1 (6 bases). V gave up 5 bases and J gave up 2 bases, with 10 bases separating them. The CDR3 has 15 residues. The germline gives CDR1 SNHLY, CDR2 FYNNEI.

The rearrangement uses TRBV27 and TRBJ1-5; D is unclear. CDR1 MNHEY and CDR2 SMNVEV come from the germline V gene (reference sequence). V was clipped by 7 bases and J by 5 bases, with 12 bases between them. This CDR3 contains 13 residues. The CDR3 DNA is TGTGCCAGCACTAGAGGGTGGGATCAGCCCCAGCATTTT. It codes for CASTRGWDQPQHF.

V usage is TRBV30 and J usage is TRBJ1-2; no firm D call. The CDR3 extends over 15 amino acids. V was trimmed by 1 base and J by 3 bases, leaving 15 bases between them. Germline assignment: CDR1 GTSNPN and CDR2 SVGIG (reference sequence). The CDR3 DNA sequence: TGTGCCTGGAGTGCCTCGGACTACGCTTACTATGGCTACACCTTC. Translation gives CAWSASDYAYYGYTF.

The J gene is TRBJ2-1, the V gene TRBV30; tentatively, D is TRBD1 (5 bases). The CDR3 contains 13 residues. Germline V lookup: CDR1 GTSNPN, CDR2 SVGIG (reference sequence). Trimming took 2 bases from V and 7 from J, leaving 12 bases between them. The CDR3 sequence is CAWSLRAWNEQFF. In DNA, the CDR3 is TGTGCCTGGAGTCTCAGGGCGTGGAATGAGCAGTTCTTC.

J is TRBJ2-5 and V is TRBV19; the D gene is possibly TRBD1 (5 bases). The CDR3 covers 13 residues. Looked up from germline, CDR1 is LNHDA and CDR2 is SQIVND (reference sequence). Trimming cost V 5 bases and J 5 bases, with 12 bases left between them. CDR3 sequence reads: CASSSRTSETQYF. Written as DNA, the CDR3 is TGTGCCAGTAGTTCCCGGACATCGGAGACCCAGTACTTC. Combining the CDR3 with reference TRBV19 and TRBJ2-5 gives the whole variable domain DGGITQSPKYLFRKEGQNVTLSCEQNLNHDAMYWYRQDPGQGLRLIYYSQIVNDFQKGDIAEGYSVSREKKESFPLTVTSAQKNPTAFYLCASSSRTSETQYFGPGTRLLVL.

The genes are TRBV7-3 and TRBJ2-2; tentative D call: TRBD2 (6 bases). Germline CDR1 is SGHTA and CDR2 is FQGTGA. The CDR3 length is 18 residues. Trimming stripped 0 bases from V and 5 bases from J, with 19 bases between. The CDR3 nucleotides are TGTGCCAGCAGCTTAACGGGCCGGAGAATAGCGGAGACCGGGGAGCTGTTTTTT. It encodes CASSLTGRRIAETGELFF.

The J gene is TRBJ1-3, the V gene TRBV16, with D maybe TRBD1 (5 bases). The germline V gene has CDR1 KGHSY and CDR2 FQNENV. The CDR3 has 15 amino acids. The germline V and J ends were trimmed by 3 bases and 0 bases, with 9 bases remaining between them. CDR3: CASSQDTSSGNTIYF. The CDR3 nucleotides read TGTGCCAGCAGCCAGGACACGAGCTCTGGAAACACCATATATTTT.

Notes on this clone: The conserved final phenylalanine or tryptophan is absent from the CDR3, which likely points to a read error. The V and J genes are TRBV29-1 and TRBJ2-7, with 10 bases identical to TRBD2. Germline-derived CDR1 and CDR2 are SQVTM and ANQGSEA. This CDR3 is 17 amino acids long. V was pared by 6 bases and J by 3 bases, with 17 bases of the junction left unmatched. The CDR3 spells CSVISHTLVAGGYEQYL. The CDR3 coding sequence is TGCAGCGTCATTTCTCACACTCTAGTAGCGGGAGGCTACGAGCAGTACCTC.

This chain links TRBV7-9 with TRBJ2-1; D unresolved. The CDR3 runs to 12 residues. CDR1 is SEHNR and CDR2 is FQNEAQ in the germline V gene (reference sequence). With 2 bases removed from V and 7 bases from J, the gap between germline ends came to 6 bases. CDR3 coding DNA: TGTGCCAGCAGCTTAATTATTAATGAGCAGTTCTTC. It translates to CASSLIINEQFF.

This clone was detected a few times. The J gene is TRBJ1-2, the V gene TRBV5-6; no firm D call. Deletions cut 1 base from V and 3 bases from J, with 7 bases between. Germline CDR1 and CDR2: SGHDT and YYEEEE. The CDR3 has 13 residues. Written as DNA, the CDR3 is TGTGCCAGCAGCTTGACGCTAGACTATGGCTACACCTTC. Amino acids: CASSLTLDYGYTF.

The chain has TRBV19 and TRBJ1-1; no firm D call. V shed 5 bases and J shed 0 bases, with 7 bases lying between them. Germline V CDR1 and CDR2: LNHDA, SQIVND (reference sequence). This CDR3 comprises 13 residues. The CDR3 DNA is TGTGCCAGTAGTGGGAGGTTGAACACTGAAGCTTTCTTT. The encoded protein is CASSGRLNTEAFF.

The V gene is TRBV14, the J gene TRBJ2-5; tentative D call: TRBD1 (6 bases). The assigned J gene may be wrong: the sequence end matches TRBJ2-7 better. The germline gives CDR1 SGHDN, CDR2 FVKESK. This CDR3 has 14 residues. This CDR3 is CASSGSTGYYEQYF. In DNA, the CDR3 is TGTGCCAGCAGCGGCTCGACAGGCTACTACGAGCAGTACTTC.

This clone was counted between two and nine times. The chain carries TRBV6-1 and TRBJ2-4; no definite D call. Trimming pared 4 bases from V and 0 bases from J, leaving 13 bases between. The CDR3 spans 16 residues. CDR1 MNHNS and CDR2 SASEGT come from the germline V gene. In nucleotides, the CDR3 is TGTGCCAGCAGTGTCCAGGAACACCTAGCCAAAAACATTCAGTACTTC. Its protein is CASSVQEHLAKNIQYF.

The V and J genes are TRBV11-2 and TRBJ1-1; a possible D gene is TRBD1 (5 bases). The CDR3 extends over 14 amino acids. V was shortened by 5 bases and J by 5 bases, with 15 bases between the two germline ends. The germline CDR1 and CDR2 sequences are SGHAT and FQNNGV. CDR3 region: CASSVYRGSTEAFF. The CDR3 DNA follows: TGTGCCAGCAGCGTCTACCGGGGGTCGACTGAAGCTTTCTTT.

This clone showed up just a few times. In DNA form, the CDR3 reads TGTGCCAGCAGTCCAATACAGGGCGCAACTAATGAAAAACTGTTTTTT. Amino acids: CASSPIQGATNEKLFF. The chain joins TRBV7-9 to TRBJ1-4, with D maybe TRBD1 (6 bases). The germline V and J ends were trimmed by 6 bases and 0 bases, with 14 bases remaining between them. Germline V gene lookup returns CDR1 SEHNR and CDR2 FQNEAQ (reference sequence). The CDR3 contains 16 residues.

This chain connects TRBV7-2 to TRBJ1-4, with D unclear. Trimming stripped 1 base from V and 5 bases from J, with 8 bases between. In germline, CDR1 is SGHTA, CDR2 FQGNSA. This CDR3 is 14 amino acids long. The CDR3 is CASSLGMANEKLFF. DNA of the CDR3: TGTGCCAGCAGCTTAGGAATGGCAAATGAAAAACTGTTTTTT.

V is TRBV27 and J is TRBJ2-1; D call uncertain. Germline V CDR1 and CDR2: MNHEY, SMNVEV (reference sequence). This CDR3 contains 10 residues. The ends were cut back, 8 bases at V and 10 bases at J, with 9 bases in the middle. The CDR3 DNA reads TGTGCCAGCGGGTTCAGGGAGCAGTTCTTC. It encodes CASGFREQFF.

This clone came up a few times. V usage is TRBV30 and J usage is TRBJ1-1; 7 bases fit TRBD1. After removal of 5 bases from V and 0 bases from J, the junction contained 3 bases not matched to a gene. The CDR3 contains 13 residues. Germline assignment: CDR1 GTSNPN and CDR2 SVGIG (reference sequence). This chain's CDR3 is CAWGQEMNTEAFF. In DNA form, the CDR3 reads TGTGCCTGGGGACAGGAAATGAACACTGAAGCTTTCTTT.

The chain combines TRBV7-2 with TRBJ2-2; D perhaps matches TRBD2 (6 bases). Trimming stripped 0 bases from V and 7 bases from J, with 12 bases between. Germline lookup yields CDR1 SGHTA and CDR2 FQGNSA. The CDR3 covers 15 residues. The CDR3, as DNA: TGTGCCAGCAGCTTAGCGAAACTAGCTGGCGGGGAGCTGTTTTTT. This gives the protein CASSLAKLAGGELFF.